This T cell receptor beta chain was identified in a study of beta chain features in type 1 diabetes. TCRB transcripts that were expressed got sequenced, as all of the isolated RNA had been reverse transcribed. The assay was immunoSEQ multiplex PCR, and TCRdb's table has in-frame clones only and misses some. The sample lists about 340,000 clones, roughly 8.8% occurring once. The CDR3 spans 15 residues. The V segment lost 2 bases and the J segment 7 bases; nucleotides outside the gene matches: 7. Germline values: CDR1 SGHTA, CDR2 FQGNSA. For this clone: Its cognate antigen is unknown.

Findings of the study overall: TCRB CDR3 length was moderately but significantly reduced in all four CD4+ subsets of Type 1 diabetes patients.

The chain uses TRBV7-2 and TRBJ2-2, with 7 bases fitting TRBD2. The source of this sequence is a man younger than 40 with type 1 diabetes. The sequencing sample was made of central memory CD4+ T cells from blood. CDR3 protein: CASSLYRGGNGELFF. The CDR3 bases are TGTGCCAGCAGCTTATACCGCGGGGGAAACGGGGAGCTGTTTTTT.